Detailed here is one T cell receptor (beta chain). The antigen is not known. Some clones are missing from TCRdb's copy, which holds only in-frame ones; the method was immunoSEQ multiplex PCR. The data contain about 110,000 clones, about 92% of them singletons. Germline lookup yields CDR1 MDHEN and CDR2 SYDVKM. This CDR3 has 12 amino acids. Between the trimmed V and J ends, which lost 4 bases and 8 bases, there was a span of 6 bases. The source of the sample is a study of T cell responses to AZD1222 COVID-19 vaccine. Overall study findings and caveats: Donor demographics were predominantly white British with a female majority; clonal diversity may be underestimated. No repertoire was sampled before or during the peak T cell response, only after it. Spike as a whole was targeted by vaccine-associated CD4 TCRs, dominant at 160-218 and 743-854.

Pooled in the analysis were second doses at about 4 or about 12 weeks. The chain is built from TRBV28 and TRBJ1-6; unclear D gene. This specimen was peripheral blood, taken 28 days after the second AZD1222 dose. The clonotype was recovered from an adult who received the AZD1222 COVID-19 vaccine. CDR3 in DNA: TGTGCCAGCAGTTCACAGTATTCACCCCTCCACTTT. This codes for CASSSQYSPLHF.